The 22 T cell receptor beta chains below come from one sample, sequenced in a study of blood T cell repertoires in COVID-19. Sequencing was performed with immunoSEQ multiplex PCR; in TCRdb, only in-frame clones are kept and a portion is missing. The sample has roughly 150,000 clones; around 88% are singletons. What was sequenced was peripheral blood. These receptors came from a woman in her seventies who had recovered from COVID-19.

This chain uses TRBV9 with TRBJ2-1; 7 nucleotides align to TRBD2. The CDR3 length is 15 residues. Germline V gives CDR1 SGDLS, CDR2 YYNGEE. V lost 3 bases to trimming and J lost 7 bases; unmatched junction nucleotides: 10. In DNA, the CDR3 is TGTGCCAGCAGCGACCCCCGGGGGGACGAGAATGAGCAGTTCTTC. Translated: CASSDPRGDENEQFF.

V gene TRBV5-1 combines with J gene TRBJ1-1, with TRBD1 identical over 8 bases. Looked up from germline, CDR1 is SGHRS and CDR2 is YFSETQ. CDR3 length: 13 amino acids. J lost 5 bases, V lost 4 bases, and 4 bases had no gene match. The CDR3 DNA follows: TGCGCCAGCAGCCAGGACAGGGCAACTGAAGCTTTCTTT. It codes for CASSQDRATEAFF.

J is TRBJ1-1 and V is TRBV7-9; 10 nucleotides match TRBD1. The V segment lost 5 bases and the J segment 4 bases; nucleotides outside the gene matches: 10. Germline lookup yields CDR1 SEHNR and CDR2 FQNEAQ (reference sequence). The CDR3 consists of 16 residues. The CDR3 DNA follows: TGTGCCAGCAGCGAACGGGACAGGGGAAAGGGCACTGAAGCTTTCTTT. This gives the protein CASSERDRGKGTEAFF. Complete variable domain (other parts from reference TRBV7-9 and TRBJ1-1): DTGVSQNPRHKITKRGQNVTFRCDPISEHNRLYWYRQTLGQGPEFLTYFQNEAQLEKSRLLSDRFSAERPKGSFSTLEIQRTEQGDSAMYLCASSERDRGKGTEAFFGQGTRLTVV.

The rearrangement links TRBV6-2 or TRBV6-3 to TRBJ2-3; the match to TRBD2 covers 7 bases. The trim removed 6 bases at V and 6 bases at J, leaving 12 bases unmatched. Germline CDR1 and CDR2: MNHEY and SVGEGT. CDR3 length: 15 residues. This CDR3 reads CASSLLASRGDTQYF. CDR3 coding DNA: TGTGCCAGCAGCCTACTAGCGTCCCGGGGGGATACGCAGTATTTT.

The rearrangement joins TRBV6-6 to TRBJ1-1, with D hard to call. The V gene lost 7 bases and the J gene lost 5 bases, with 14 bases spanning the gap. There are 13 residues in the CDR3. Germline V gene lookup returns CDR1 MNHNY and CDR2 SVGAGI (reference sequence). The CDR3 spells CASTPPAGTEAFF. The DNA of the CDR3 is TGTGCCAGCACCCCCCCTGCGGGGACTGAAGCTTTCTTT.

The chain combines TRBV9 with TRBJ2-1; TRBD2 matches at 10 bases. The germline V gene has CDR1 SGDLS and CDR2 YYNGEE. The CDR3 is made up of 15 amino acids. V dropped 5 bases and J dropped 4; count of bases not matched to a gene: 6. The CDR3: CASRPTSGEYNEQFF. In DNA form, the CDR3 reads TGTGCCAGCAGGCCCACTAGCGGGGAATACAATGAGCAGTTCTTC.

This clone was counted once. This rearrangement joins TRBV29-1 to TRBJ1-5; the D gene is possibly TRBD1 (6 bases). The CDR3 totals 16 residues. Per the germline V gene, CDR1 is SQVTM and CDR2 is ANQGSEA. V was cut by 0 bases and J by 3 bases, with 15 bases left in between. In DNA, the CDR3 is TGCAGCGTTGAAGAGGGGGGGGGCCAGAACAATCAGCCCCAGCATTTT. It codes for CSVEEGGGQNNQPQHF.

This rearrangement joins TRBV10-3 to TRBJ1-1; 7 bases are a match to TRBD1. The CDR3 is made up of 15 amino acids. Germline assignment: CDR1 ENHRY and CDR2 SYGVKD. With V trimmed by 6 bases and J by 0 bases, 7 bases remained unmatched. The CDR3 sequence is CAISPDREVNTEAFF. The CDR3 DNA sequence: TGTGCCATCAGCCCAGACAGGGAGGTGAACACTGAAGCTTTCTTT.

This sequence joins TRBV4-3 and TRBJ2-7; perhaps TRBD1 as D (5 bases). CDR1 is LGHNA, CDR2 YSLEER, per germline. Trimming took off 1 base at V and 6 bases at J, with 10 bases between the two ends. The CDR3 runs to 13 residues. The chain's CDR3 is CASSQGKGVEQYF. The CDR3 DNA follows: TGCGCCAGCAGCCAAGGAAAAGGGGTCGAGCAGTACTTC.

V gene TRBV7-9 combines with J gene TRBJ2-7; 8 bases line up with TRBD2. The CDR3 contains 16 residues. V lost 5 bases and J lost 4; bases outside the gene matches: 13. Germline V gene lookup returns CDR1 SEHNR and CDR2 FQNEAQ (reference sequence). Here the CDR3 DNA reads TGTGCCAGCAGCCGGTCCCGGGCGGGAGGTTGGTACGAGCAGTACTTC. Amino acid sequence: CASSRSRAGGWYEQYF. The complete variable domain, with remaining parts taken from reference TRBV7-9 and TRBJ2-7, reads DTGVSQNPRHKITKRGQNVTFRCDPISEHNRLYWYRQTLGQGPEFLTYFQNEAQLEKSRLLSDRFSAERPKGSFSTLEIQRTEQGDSAMYLCASSRSRAGGWYEQYFGPGTRLTVT.

The chain employs TRBV19 and TRBJ2-1, with D uncertain. CDR3 length: 12 residues. Per the germline V gene, CDR1 is LNHDA and CDR2 is SQIVND (reference sequence). V gave up 5 bases and J gave up 5 bases, with 7 bases separating them. This CDR3 reads CASSHRDNEQFF. In DNA form, the CDR3 reads TGTGCCAGTAGTCACCGGGACAATGAGCAGTTCTTC.

The CDR3 region is CAITDRDSGYTF. The DNA of the CDR3 is TGTGCCATCACCGACAGGGATAGCGGCTACACCTTC. The chain carries TRBV10-3 and TRBJ1-2; the match to TRBD1 covers 7 bases. This CDR3 region has 12 residues. CDR1 and CDR2 from the germline V gene are ENHRY and SYGVKD. V gave up 7 bases and J gave up 8 bases; unmatched junction bases: 7.

The chain joins TRBV7-9 to TRBJ2-3, with D unclear. The CDR3 runs 10 residues. CDR1 and CDR2 from the germline V gene are SEHNR and FQNEAQ (reference sequence). V lost 10 bases, J lost 0 bases, and 2 bases lay in between. The CDR3 DNA reads TGTGCCATAAGCACAGATACGCAGTATTTT. Translated, it gives CAISTDTQYF.

V usage is TRBV6-5 and J usage is TRBJ2-5, with D possibly matching TRBD2 (5 bases). Germline V CDR1 and CDR2: MNHEY, SVGAGI. CDR3 length: 14 residues. The V end was cut by 6 bases, the J end by 4 bases, with 15 bases between. Here the CDR3 DNA reads TGTGCCAGCAGGCCGGACTGGACCGGAGAGACCCAGTACTTC. The encoded protein is CASRPDWTGETQYF.

The chain has TRBV20-1 and TRBJ1-5; possibly TRBD1 for D (5 bases). Per germline, CDR1 DFQATT and CDR2 SNEGSKA (reference sequence). The ends were cut back, 3 bases at V and 1 base at J, with 10 bases in the middle. This CDR3 contains 14 residues. The CDR3 spells CSASPRGSNQPQHF. CDR3 nucleotides: TGCAGTGCTAGTCCCCGGGGGAGCAATCAGCCCCAGCATTTT.

This rearrangement joins TRBV5-4 to TRBJ1-2; 7 nucleotides align to TRBD1. The CDR3 sequence is 16 residues long. The J segment lost 6 bases and the V segment lost 4 bases, leaving 15 bases of the junction unmatched. Germline CDR1 reads SGHNT; CDR2 reads YYREEE (reference sequence). Written as DNA, the CDR3 is TGTGCCAGCAGCCGCGGGCCAGGGGGGTCTAGGGATGGCTACACCTTC. Its protein is CASSRGPGGSRDGYTF.

This clone appeared a few times. The DNA for the CDR3 is TGTGCCAGCAGCCTAGGGGGACTAGCGGCCCCCAGCTCCTACAATGAGCAGTTCTTC. Translation gives CASSLGGLAAPSSYNEQFF. V is TRBV7-8 and J is TRBJ2-1, with 11 nucleotides matching TRBD2. From germline, CDR1 is SGHVS and CDR2 FQNEAQ. The J segment lost 0 bases and the V segment lost 5 bases, leaving 12 bases of the junction unmatched. The CDR3 is made up of 19 amino acids.

J is TRBJ2-7 and V is TRBV3-1 (or the pseudogene TRBV3-2), with D possibly TRBD1 on 6 matching bases. V was shortened by 5 bases and J by 2 bases, with 19 bases between the two germline ends. This CDR3 region has 16 residues. Germline CDR1 is LGHDT and CDR2 is YNNKEL (reference sequence). The CDR3 region has the DNA TGTGCCAGCAGCGCCCAGACAGGCAAGGGACCCTACGAGCAGTACTTC. Translated: CASSAQTGKGPYEQYF.

The rearrangement links TRBV2 to TRBJ2-5, with D possibly being TRBD1 (5 bases). The ends were cut back, 5 bases at V and 1 base at J, with 11 bases in the middle. The CDR3 is 14 residues long. CDR1 is SNHLY, CDR2 FYNNEI, per germline. The CDR3 nucleotides read TGTGCCAGCAGTCCATCACAGGCCCAAGAGACCCAGTACTTC. Encoded protein: CASSPSQAQETQYF.

This clone is a singleton in its sample. The chain recombines TRBV2 with TRBJ2-7, with D uncertain. With 6 bases removed from V and 4 bases from J, the gap between germline ends came to 10 bases. The CDR3 extends over 12 amino acids. Germline V gene lookup returns CDR1 SNHLY and CDR2 FYNNEI. CDR3 nucleotides: TGTGCCAGCAGGCCTAGGTCGTACGAGCAGTACTTC. Its protein is CASRPRSYEQYF.

The J gene is TRBJ1-1, the V gene TRBV7-3, with 8 positions matching TRBD1. J was trimmed by 7 bases and V by 5 bases; bases with no gene match: 6. Germline CDR1 reads SGHTA; CDR2 reads FQGTGA. This CDR3 region has 13 residues. The CDR3 loop reads CASSPGTGDEAFF. In nucleotides, the CDR3 is TGTGCCAGCAGCCCGGGGACAGGAGATGAAGCTTTCTTT.

The V call is TRBV5-1, the J call TRBJ2-3, with 8 bases aligning to TRBD2. Germline V CDR1 and CDR2: SGHRS, YFSETQ. The V and J ends lost 3 bases and 1 base, in that order; junction bases with no gene match: 7. The CDR3 contains 16 residues. DNA for the CDR3: TGCGCCAGCAGCTGGGGTAGCGGGGCCCGCACAGATACGCAGTATTTT. Translation: CASSWGSGARTDTQYF.